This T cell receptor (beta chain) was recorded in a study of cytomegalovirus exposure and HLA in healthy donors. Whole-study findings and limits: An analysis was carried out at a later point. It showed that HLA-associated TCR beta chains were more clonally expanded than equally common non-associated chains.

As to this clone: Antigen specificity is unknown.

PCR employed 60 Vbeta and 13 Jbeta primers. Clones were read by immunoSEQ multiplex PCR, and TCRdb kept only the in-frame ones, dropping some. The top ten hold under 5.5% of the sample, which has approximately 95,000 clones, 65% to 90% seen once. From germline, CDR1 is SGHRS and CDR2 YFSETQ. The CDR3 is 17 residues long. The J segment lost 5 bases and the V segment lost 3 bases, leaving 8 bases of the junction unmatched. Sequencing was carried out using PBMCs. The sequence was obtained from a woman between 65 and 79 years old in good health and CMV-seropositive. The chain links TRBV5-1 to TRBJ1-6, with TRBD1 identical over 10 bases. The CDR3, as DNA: TGCGCCAGCAGCTCCGGACCAGGGACAGGGGATAATTCACCCCTCCACTTT. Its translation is CASSSGPGTGDNSPLHF.